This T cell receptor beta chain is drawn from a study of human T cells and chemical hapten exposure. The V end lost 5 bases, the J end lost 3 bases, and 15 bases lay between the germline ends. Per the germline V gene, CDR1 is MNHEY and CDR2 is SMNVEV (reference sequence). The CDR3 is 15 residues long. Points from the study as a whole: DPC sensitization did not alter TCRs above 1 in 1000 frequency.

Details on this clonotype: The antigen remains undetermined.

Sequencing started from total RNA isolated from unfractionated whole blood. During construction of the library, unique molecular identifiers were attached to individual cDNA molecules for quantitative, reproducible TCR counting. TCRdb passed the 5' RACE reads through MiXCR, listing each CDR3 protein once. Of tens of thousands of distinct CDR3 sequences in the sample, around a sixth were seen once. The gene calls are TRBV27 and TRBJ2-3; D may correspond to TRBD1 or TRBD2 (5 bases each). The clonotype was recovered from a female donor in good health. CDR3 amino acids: CASSPTRGRTDTQYF. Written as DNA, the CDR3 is TGTGCCAGCAGTCCTACGAGGGGACGAACAGATACGCAGTATTTT.